This passage covers 15 T cell receptor beta chains from one sample sequenced in a study of CD8 T cells in Susac syndrome. It was with random hexamers that about 0.45 to 1 ug RNA was reverse transcribed. Using its own MiXCR run on the immunoSEQ multiplex PCR reads, TCRdb lists one record per CDR3 protein. This table holds approximately 300,000 distinct CDR3 sequences, around 91% found once. Specimen: CD8+ T cells from PBMCs. These receptor sequences come from a human donor with multiple sclerosis.

The chain joins TRBV10-2 to TRBJ2-2; 7 positions match TRBD2. Germline trimming cut 7 bases from V and 1 base from J; bases unmatched to any gene: 3. The CDR3 runs to 14 residues. Germline V gives CDR1 WSHSY, CDR2 SAAADI. The CDR3 region is CASTIAGNTGELFF. CDR3 DNA sequence: TGCGCCAGCACCATAGCGGGGAACACCGGGGAGCTGTTTTTT.

The chain links TRBV6-5 to TRBJ1-4; 7 bases are a match to TRBD1. Germline trimming cut 5 bases from V and 5 bases from J; bases unmatched to any gene: 11. Germline assignment: CDR1 MNHEY and CDR2 SVGAGI. The CDR3 runs 16 residues. CDR3 residues: CASSPLGQATNEKLFF. Written as DNA, the CDR3 is TGTGCCAGCAGTCCACTCGGACAGGCGACGAATGAAAAACTGTTTTTT.

This chain uses TRBV10-3 with TRBJ2-5; 10 bases map to TRBD1. CDR3 length equals 13 residues. Germline values: CDR1 ENHRY, CDR2 SYGVKD. The V segment lost 8 bases and the J segment 3 bases; nucleotides outside the gene matches: 3. The CDR3 coding sequence is TGTGCCATCGGTGGGACAGGGGAAGAGACCCAGTACTTC. Translated, it gives CAIGGTGEETQYF.

The chain uses TRBV6-2 or TRBV6-3 and TRBJ2-3; possible D gene TRBD2, 5 bases. Per the germline V gene, CDR1 is MNHEY and CDR2 is SVGEGT. The CDR3 runs 13 residues. The germline V and J ends were trimmed by 5 bases and 2 bases, with 8 bases remaining between them. The CDR3 DNA reads TGTGCCAGCAGTCACCGGGACACAGATACGCAGTATTTT. Its translation: CASSHRDTDTQYF.

The J gene is TRBJ1-2, the V gene TRBV7-9, with 7 bases matching TRBD1. V lost 5 bases to trimming and J lost 4 bases; unmatched junction nucleotides: 13. The CDR3 has 16 amino acids. Looked up from germline, CDR1 is SEHNR and CDR2 is FQNEAQ (reference sequence). DNA for the CDR3: TGTGCCAGCAGCCGAATAGGGACGACAGGGATCTATGGCTACACCTTC. It translates to CASSRIGTTGIYGYTF.

The J gene is TRBJ2-7, the V gene TRBV11-3; tentative D call: TRBD1 (5 bases). CDR3 length equals 14 residues. V was trimmed by 1 base and J by 1 base, leaving 8 bases between them. Germline-derived CDR1 and CDR2 are SGHNT and YENEEA. Here the CDR3 DNA reads TGTGCCAGCAGCTTAGTTAGGGGTTCCTACGAGCAGTACTTC. Its protein product is CASSLVRGSYEQYF.

The rearrangement joins TRBV7-8 to TRBJ1-2; 10 bases line up with TRBD1. The CDR3 spans 13 residues. Trimming removed 5 bases from V and 8 bases from J; junction bases left unmatched: 5. Germline CDR1 and CDR2: SGHVS and FQNEAQ. CDR3 sequence (DNA): TGTGCCAGCAGCCTAATGACAGGGGGCGGCTACACCTTC. This translates into CASSLMTGGGYTF.

The chain carries TRBV9 and TRBJ2-1; TRBD2 is a possible D gene (5 bases). The CDR3 has 13 residues. Trimming took off 0 bases at V and 9 bases at J, with 10 bases between the two ends. Germline V gene data show CDR1 as SGDLS and CDR2 as YYNGEE. CDR3 bases: TGTGCCAGCAGCGTAGTAGCAGGAGGTGAGCAGTTCTTC. Residues: CASSVVAGGEQFF.

The chain uses TRBV7-9 and TRBJ2-7, with D possibly being TRBD2 (7 bases). CDR3 size: 16 residues. Trimming took off 5 bases at V and 6 bases at J, with 23 bases between the two ends. From germline, CDR1 is SEHNR and CDR2 FQNEAQ (reference sequence). CDR3 protein: CASSPPMAGAISEQYF. The CDR3 region has the DNA TGTGCCAGCAGCCCCCCAATGGCGGGGGCGATCTCCGAGCAGTACTTC.

The chain uses TRBV5-1 and TRBJ2-3; 9 bases match TRBD1. This CDR3 region has 16 residues. V was pared by 0 bases and J by 6 bases, with 8 bases of the junction left unmatched. The V gene's germline CDR1 is SGHRS and CDR2 YFSETQ. This CDR3 is CASSLDRGPTRDTQYF. The CDR3 coding sequence is TGCGCCAGCAGCTTGGACAGGGGGCCCACACGGGATACGCAGTATTTT.

V gene TRBV13 combines with J gene TRBJ2-1; TRBD2 agrees at 13 bases. The CDR3 extends over 17 amino acids. Trimming at V came to 2 bases and at J to 7 bases, leaving 8 bases not matched to a gene. The germline gives CDR1 PRHDT, CDR2 FYEKMQ (reference sequence). The CDR3 region has the DNA TGTGCCAGCAGCTTACAACTAGCGGGGGGGCCTCGGAATGAGCAGTTCTTC. This codes for CASSLQLAGGPRNEQFF.

This sequence joins TRBV9 and TRBJ2-1; 11 bases agree with TRBD2. CDR1 and CDR2 from the germline V gene are SGDLS and YYNGEE. The CDR3 has 15 amino acids. Losses at the gene ends were 2 bases for V and 6 bases for J; bases not matched to a gene: 4. The CDR3 bases are TGTGCCAGCAGCGTCGGACTAGCGGGCCCCAATGAGCAGTTCTTC. Translation gives CASSVGLAGPNEQFF.

The chain joins TRBV21-1 to TRBJ1-3. TRBV21-1 is shown as a pseudogene. CDR3 length: 16 amino acids. CDR3 region: CASSRTRTEPGNTIYF. CDR3 DNA: TGTGCCAGCAGCCGAACGCGGACAGAGCCAGGAAACACCATATATTTT.

The rearrangement uses TRBV20-1 and TRBJ2-7; the match to TRBD2 covers 15 bases. Trimming took 4 bases from V and 2 from J; bases not matched to a gene: 12. CDR1 and CDR2 (germline): DFQATT, SNEGSKA (reference sequence). The length of the CDR3 is 18 residues. CDR3 DNA: TGCAGTGCTAAGCCCCAGGGACTAGCGGGAGGAGGGGCCTACGAGCAGTACTTC. Translation: CSAKPQGLAGGGAYEQYF.

The rearrangement links TRBV28 to TRBJ2-5; the match to TRBD2 covers 13 bases. The germline V gene encodes CDR1 MDHEN and CDR2 SYDVKM. Trimming cost V 5 bases and J 1 base; bases outside gene matches: 7. The CDR3 runs 17 residues. This CDR3 is CASSPILAGGFQETQYF. The CDR3 nucleotides read TGTGCCAGCAGTCCCATACTAGCGGGAGGGTTCCAAGAGACCCAGTACTTC.